This T cell receptor beta chain was sequenced for a study of blood T cell repertoires in COVID-19. About the research overall: Acute and convalescent COVID-19 specimens originated in the United States, Italy and Spain. From T cells, B-cell-depleted T cells, or PBMCs came the material, which was cDNA or gDNA.

In the case of this clone: This same CDR3 is encoded by further DNA sequences in the sample.

CDR3 size: 13 residues. The trim removed 6 bases at V and 3 bases at J, leaving 0 bases unmatched. In the source study's methods: Amplifying reference gene primers gave estimates of nucleated cell counts. The method was immunoSEQ multiplex PCR; TCRdb's version includes in-frame clones alone and lacks a portion of them. The V and J calls and the clone size are those of that table, but D and trimming were determined from the DNA. Of around 140,000 clones detected, more than 80% appear once; the ten largest clones hold around 5%. The sequenced material came from peripheral blood. The chain combines TRBV12-3 or TRBV12-4 with TRBJ2-2; 8 bases map to TRBD2. The clonotype was recovered from a human donor in a cohort sampled during active COVID-19. CDR3 coding DNA: TGTGCCAGCAGGCGGGGGGACACCGGGGAGCTGTTTTTT. Translating it yields CASRRGDTGELFF.